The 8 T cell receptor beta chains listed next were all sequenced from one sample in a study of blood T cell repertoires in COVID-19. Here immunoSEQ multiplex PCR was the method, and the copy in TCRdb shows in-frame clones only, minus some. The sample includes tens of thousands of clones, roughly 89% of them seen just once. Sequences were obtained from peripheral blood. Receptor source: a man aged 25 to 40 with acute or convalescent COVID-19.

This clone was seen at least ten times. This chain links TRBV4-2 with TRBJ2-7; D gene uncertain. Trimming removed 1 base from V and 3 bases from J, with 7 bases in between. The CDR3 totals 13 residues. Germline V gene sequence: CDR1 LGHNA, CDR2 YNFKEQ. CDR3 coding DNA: TGTGCCAGCAGCCAAGTACCGGGCTACGAGCAGTACTTC. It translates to CASSQVPGYEQYF.

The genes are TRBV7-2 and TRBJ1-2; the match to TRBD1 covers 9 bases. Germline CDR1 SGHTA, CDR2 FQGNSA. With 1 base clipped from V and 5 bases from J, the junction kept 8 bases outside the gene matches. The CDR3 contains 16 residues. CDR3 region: CASSLDSTGGIYGYTF. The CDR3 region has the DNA TGTGCCAGCAGCTTAGACTCGACAGGGGGAATTTATGGCTACACCTTC.

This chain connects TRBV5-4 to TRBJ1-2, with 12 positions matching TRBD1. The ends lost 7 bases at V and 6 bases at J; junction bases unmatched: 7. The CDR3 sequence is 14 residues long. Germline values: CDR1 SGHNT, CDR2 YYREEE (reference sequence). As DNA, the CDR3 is TGTGCCAGCGGCCGGGACAGGGGGCTTGATGGCTACACCTTC. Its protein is CASGRDRGLDGYTF.

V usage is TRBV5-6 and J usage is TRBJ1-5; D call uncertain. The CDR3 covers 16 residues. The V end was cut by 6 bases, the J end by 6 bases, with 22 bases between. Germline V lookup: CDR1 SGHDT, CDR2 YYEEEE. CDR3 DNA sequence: TGTGCCAGCACCCCTACGTGGTGGGCAGACGGTCAGCCCCAGCATTTT. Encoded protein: CASTPTWWADGQPQHF.

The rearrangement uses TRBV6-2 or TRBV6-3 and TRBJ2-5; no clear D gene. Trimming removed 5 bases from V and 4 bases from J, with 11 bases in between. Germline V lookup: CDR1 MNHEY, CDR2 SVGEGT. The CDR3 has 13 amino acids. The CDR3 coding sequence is TGTGCCAGCAGTAGTACGAGGCGAGAGACCCAGTACTTC. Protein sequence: CASSSTRRETQYF.

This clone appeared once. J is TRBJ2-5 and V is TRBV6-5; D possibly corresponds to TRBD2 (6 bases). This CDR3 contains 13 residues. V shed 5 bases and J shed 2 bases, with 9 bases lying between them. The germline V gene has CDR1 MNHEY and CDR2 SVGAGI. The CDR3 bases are TGTGCCAGCAGTCTGACTAGTCAAGAGACCCAGTACTTC. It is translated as CASSLTSQETQYF.

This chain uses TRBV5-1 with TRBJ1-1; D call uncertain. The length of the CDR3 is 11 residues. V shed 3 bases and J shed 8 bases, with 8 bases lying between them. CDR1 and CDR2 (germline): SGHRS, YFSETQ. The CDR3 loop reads CASSSPREAFF. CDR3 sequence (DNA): TGCGCCAGCAGCTCCCCCCGGGAAGCTTTCTTT. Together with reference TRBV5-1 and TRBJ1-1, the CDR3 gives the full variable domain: KAGVTQTPRYLIKTRGQQVTLSCSPISGHRSVSWYQQTPGQGLQFLFEYFSETQRNKGNFPGRFSGRQFSNSRSEMNVSTLELGDSALYLCASSSPREAFFGQGTRLTVV.

CDR3 sequence reads: CASQIMGLNYGYTF. The CDR3, as DNA: TGTGCCAGCCAAATTATGGGCTTAAACTATGGCTACACCTTC. The chain combines TRBV5-4 with TRBJ1-2; D remains unclear. Germline CDR1 and CDR2: SGHNT and YYREEE (reference sequence). This CDR3 region has 14 residues. V was pared by 7 bases and J by 2 bases, with 15 bases between.